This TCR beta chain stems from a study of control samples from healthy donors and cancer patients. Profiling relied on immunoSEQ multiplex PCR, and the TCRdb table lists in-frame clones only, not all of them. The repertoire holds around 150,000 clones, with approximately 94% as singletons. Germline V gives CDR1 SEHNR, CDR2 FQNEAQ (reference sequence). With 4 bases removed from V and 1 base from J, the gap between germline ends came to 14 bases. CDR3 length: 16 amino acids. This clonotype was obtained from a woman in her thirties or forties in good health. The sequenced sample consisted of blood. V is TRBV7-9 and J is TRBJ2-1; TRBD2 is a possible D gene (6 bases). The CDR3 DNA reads TGTGCCAGCAGCTCCAGTTGGGGGGTTTCCTACAATGAGCAGTTCTTC. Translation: CASSSSWGVSYNEQFF.